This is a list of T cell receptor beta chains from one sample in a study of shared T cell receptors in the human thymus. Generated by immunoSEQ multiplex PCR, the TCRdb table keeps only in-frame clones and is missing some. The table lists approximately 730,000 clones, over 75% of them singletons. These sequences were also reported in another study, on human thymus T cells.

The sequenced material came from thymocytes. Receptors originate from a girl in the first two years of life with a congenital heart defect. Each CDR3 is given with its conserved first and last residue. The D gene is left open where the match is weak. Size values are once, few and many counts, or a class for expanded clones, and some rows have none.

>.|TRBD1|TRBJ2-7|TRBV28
CASSFRYFGQGHYEQYF
TGTGCCAGCAGTTTTCGCTATTTCGGACAGGGGCATTACGAGCAGTACTTC
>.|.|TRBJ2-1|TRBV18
CASSPPLRGKDRAVGEQFF
TGTGCCAGCTCACCACCGTTGCGGGGCAAGGACCGGGCAGTCGGTGAGCAGTTCTTC
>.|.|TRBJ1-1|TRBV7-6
CASSLRQRAEAFF
TGTGCCAGCAGCTTGAGACAGCGAGCTGAAGCTTTCTTT
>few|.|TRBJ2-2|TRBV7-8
CASSVRTRGYSGELFF
TGTGCCAGCAGCGTTCGGACACGGGGGTACTCCGGGGAGCTGTTTTTT
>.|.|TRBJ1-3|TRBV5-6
CASSSTQQSSGNTIYF
TGTGCCAGCAGCTCAACGCAACAGAGCTCTGGAAACACCATATATTTT
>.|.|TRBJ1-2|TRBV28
CASNRDKVGNGYTF
TGTGCCAGCAATCGGGACAAAGTGGGGAATGGCTACACCTTC
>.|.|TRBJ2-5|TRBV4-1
CASSQGPGEGENGGETQYF
TGCGCCAGCAGCCAAGGCCCGGGAGAGGGGGAAAACGGGGGGGAGACCCAGTACTTC
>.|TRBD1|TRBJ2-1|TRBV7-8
CASSPDRGWEQFF
TGTGCCAGCAGCCCAGACAGGGGCTGGGAGCAGTTCTTC
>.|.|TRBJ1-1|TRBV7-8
CASSLPGAHTNTEAFF
TGTGCCAGCAGCTTACCAGGGGCCCACACGAACACTGAAGCTTTCTTT
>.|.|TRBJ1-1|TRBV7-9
CASSLEGRVSAFF
TGTGCCAGCAGCTTAGAGGGCAGGGTTTCAGCTTTCTTT
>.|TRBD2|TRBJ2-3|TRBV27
CASTLKGGGTERLAGTDTQYF
TGTGCCAGCACCTTAAAGGGTGGGGGCACGGAAAGACTAGCGGGGACAGATACGCAGTATTTT
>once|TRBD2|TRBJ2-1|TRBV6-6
CASSYWRGTFYNEQFF
TGTGCCAGCAGTTACTGGCGGGGGACCTTCTACAATGAGCAGTTCTTC
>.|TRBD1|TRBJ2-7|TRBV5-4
CASRRGQGAVYEQYF
TGTGCCAGCAGGCGCGGACAGGGGGCTGTGTACGAGCAGTACTTC
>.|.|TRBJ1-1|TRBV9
CASSGPQSNTEAFF
TGTGCCAGCAGCGGACCACAGTCGAACACTGAAGCTTTCTTT
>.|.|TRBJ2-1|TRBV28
CASSSDPGFAGYNEQFF
TGTGCCAGCAGTTCGGACCCGGGCTTCGCGGGGTACAATGAGCAGTTCTTC
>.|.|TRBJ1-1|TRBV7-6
CASSLRTDPDPGPTEAFF
TGTGCCAGCAGCTTACGGACAGATCCAGACCCTGGGCCCACTGAAGCTTTCTTT
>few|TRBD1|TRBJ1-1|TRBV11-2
CASSLTGEVNTEAFF
TGTGCCAGCAGCTTGACAGGGGAAGTGAACACTGAAGCTTTCTTT